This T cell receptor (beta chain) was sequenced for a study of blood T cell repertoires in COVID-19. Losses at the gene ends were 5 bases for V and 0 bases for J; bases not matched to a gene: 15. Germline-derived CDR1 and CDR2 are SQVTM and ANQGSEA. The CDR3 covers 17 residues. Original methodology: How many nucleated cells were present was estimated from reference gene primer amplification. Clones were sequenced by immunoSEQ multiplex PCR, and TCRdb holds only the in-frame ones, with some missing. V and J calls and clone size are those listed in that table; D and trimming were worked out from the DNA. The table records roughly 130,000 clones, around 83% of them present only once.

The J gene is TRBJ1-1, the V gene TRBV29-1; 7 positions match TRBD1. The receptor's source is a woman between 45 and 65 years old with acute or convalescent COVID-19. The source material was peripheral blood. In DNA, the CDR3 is TGCAGCGTTAGAATCCCGAGACAGGGAACAATGAACACTGAAGCTTTCTTT. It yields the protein CSVRIPRQGTMNTEAFF.